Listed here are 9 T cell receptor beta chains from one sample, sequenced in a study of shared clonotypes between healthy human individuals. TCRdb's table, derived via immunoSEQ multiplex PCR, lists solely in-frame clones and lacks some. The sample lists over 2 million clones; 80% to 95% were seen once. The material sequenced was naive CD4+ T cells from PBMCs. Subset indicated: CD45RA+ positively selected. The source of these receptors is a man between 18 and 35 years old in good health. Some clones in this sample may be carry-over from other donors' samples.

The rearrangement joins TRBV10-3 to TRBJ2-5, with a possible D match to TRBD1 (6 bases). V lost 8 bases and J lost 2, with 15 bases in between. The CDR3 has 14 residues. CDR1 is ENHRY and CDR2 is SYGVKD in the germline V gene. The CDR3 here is CAIAQLRGQETQYF. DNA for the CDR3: TGTGCCATCGCGCAACTCAGGGGACAAGAGACCCAGTACTTC.

The CDR3 here is CASSSPRRGFNEQFF. In DNA form, the CDR3 reads TGTGCCAGCAGCTCCCCTAGGCGAGGATTCAATGAGCAGTTCTTC. The chain couples TRBV12-1 to TRBJ2-1; the table's D gene call, TRBD2, was not cross checked with the DNA. TRBV12-1 is recorded as a pseudogene. The CDR3 consists of 15 residues.

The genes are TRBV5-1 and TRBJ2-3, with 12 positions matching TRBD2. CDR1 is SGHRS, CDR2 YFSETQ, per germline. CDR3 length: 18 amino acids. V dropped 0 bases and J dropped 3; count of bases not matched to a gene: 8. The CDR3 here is CASSLALAGGGRTDTQYF. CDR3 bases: TGCGCCAGCAGCTTGGCGCTAGCGGGAGGGGGACGGACAGATACGCAGTATTTT.

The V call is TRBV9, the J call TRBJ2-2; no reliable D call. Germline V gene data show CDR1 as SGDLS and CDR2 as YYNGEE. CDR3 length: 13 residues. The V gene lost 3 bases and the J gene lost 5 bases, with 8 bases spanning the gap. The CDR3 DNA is TGTGCCAGCAGCGGCGCCGGAACCGGGGAGCTGTTTTTT. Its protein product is CASSGAGTGELFF.

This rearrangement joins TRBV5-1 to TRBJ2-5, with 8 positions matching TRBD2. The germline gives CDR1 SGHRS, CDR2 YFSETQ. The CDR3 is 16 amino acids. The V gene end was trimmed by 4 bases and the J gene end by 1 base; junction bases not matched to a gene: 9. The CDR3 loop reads CASSPGDGRAQETQYF. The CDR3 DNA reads TGCGCCAGCAGCCCGGGGGACGGGAGGGCCCAAGAGACCCAGTACTTC. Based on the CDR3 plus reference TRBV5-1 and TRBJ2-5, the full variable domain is KAGVTQTPRYLIKTRGQQVTLSCSPISGHRSVSWYQQTPGQGLQFLFEYFSETQRNKGNFPGRFSGRQFSNSRSEMNVSTLELGDSALYLCASSPGDGRAQETQYFGPGTRLLVL.

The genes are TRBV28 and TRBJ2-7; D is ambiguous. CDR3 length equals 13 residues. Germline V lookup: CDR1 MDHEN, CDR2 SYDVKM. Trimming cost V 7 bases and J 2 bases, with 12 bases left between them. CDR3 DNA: TGTGCCAGCACCCCCGCGGCAGCCTACGAGCAGTACTTC. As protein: CASTPAAAYEQYF.

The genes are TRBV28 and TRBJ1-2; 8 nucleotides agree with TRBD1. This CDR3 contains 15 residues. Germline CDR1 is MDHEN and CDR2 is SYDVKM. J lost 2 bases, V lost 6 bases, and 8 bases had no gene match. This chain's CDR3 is CASSAQGAVNYGYTF. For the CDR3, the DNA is TGTGCCAGCAGCGCCCAGGGGGCGGTAAACTATGGCTACACCTTC.

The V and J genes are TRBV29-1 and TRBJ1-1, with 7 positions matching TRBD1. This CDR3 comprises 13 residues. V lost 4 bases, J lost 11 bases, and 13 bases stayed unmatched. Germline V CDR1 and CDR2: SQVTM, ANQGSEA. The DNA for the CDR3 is TGCAGCGTTGGGTCTATGTACCAACAGGGGGCTTTCTTT. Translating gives CSVGSMYQQGAFF.

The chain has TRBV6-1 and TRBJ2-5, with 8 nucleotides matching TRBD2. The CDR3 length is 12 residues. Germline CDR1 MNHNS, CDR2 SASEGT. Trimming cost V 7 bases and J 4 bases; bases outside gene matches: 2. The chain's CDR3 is CASNGGGETQYF. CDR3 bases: TGTGCCAGCAACGGGGGGGGAGAGACCCAGTACTTC.